What follows describes a single T cell receptor beta chain. Its specificity is not known. This sample stems from a study of cytomegalovirus exposure and HLA in healthy donors. Study-wide background: Around 180 million T cells yielded fewer than 120 million unique TCR beta sequences in earlier analysis. Study results and caveats: The authors later linked a missense DCLRE1C variant to TCR beta V- and J-gene trimming. When a later analysis compared HLA-associated TCR beta chains with equally common others, the HLA-associated chains turned out to be more clonally expanded and to have lower generation probabilities.

The PCR used 60 Vbeta and 13 Jbeta primers. Clones were sequenced by immunoSEQ multiplex PCR, and TCRdb holds only the in-frame ones, with some missing. In the table there are 70,000 to 95,000 clones, roughly 86% of which are singletons. Trimming removed 2 bases at V and 1 base at J, with 10 bases between. Germline V lookup: CDR1 SGHRS, CDR2 YFSETQ. The CDR3 length is 15 residues. Sequenced material: PBMCs. The rearrangement joins TRBV5-1 to TRBJ2-4; possible D gene TRBD2, 6 bases. This receptor was taken from a woman aged 18-35 years in good health and CMV-seropositive. DNA for the CDR3: TGCGCCAGCAGCTTTGACGGGACTGCCAAAAACATTCAGTACTTC. As protein: CASSFDGTAKNIQYF.